A single sample is the source of the 20 T cell receptor beta chains below, sequenced in a study of cytomegalovirus exposure and HLA in healthy donors. The assay was immunoSEQ multiplex PCR, and TCRdb's table has in-frame clones only and misses some. The table has 150,000 to 200,000 clones, about 82% seen once. Sequencing used PBMCs. The receptors stem from a man aged 30 to 45 in good health and CMV-seropositive.

In DNA form, the CDR3 reads TGTGCCACCTCACGGACTAGTTCGTTAGGTGGTGAGCAGTTCTTC. This gives the protein CATSRTSSLGGEQFF. The chain recombines TRBV19 with TRBJ2-1; 7 bases align to TRBD2. The ends lost 10 bases at V and 9 bases at J; junction bases unmatched: 18. Germline values: CDR1 LNHDA, CDR2 SQIVND (reference sequence). The CDR3 runs to 15 residues.

The rearrangement links TRBV7-3 to TRBJ1-2, with 10 bases that match TRBD1. V was pared by 5 bases and J by 6 bases, with 12 bases of the junction left unmatched. Germline-derived CDR1 and CDR2 are SGHTA and FQGTGA. The CDR3 sequence is 16 residues long. CDR3 bases: TGTGCCAGCAGCATGCCCCGGGACAGGGGCCTCGATGGCTACACCTTC. This sequence encodes CASSMPRDRGLDGYTF. Together with reference TRBV7-3 and TRBJ1-2, the CDR3 gives the full variable domain: GAGVSQTPSNKVTEKGKYVELRCDPISGHTALYWYRQSLGQGPEFLIYFQGTGAADDSGLPNDRFFAVRPEGSVSTLKIQRTERGDSAVYLCASSMPRDRGLDGYTFGSGTRLTVV.

This chain joins TRBV11-2 and TRBJ1-1; the D gene is possibly TRBD1 (5 bases). CDR1 and CDR2 (germline): SGHAT, FQNNGV. The CDR3 totals 16 residues. Trimming cost V 1 base and J 7 bases, with 19 bases left between them. Written as DNA, the CDR3 is TGTGCCAGCAGCTTAGGGTATGACAGTTACCTTATTGAAGCTTTCTTT. The encoded protein is CASSLGYDSYLIEAFF.

The chain is built from TRBV27 and TRBJ1-2; no definite D call. CDR1 and CDR2 (germline): MNHEY, SMNVEV (reference sequence). This CDR3 has 15 residues. Trimming left V 5 bases short and J 6 bases short, with 19 bases between. CDR3 nucleotide sequence: TGTGCCAGCAGTCCTCCGCTAGCGAGCGTGAATGGCTACACCTTC. Amino acid sequence: CASSPPLASVNGYTF.

The rearrangement joins TRBV6-5 to TRBJ1-2; no reliable D call. Trimming pared 6 bases from V and 6 bases from J, leaving 17 bases between. CDR1 and CDR2 from the germline V gene are MNHEY and SVGAGI. The CDR3 has 14 amino acids. CDR3 coding DNA: TGTGCCAGCAGGGAGAGTCTTTTGAAGGATGGCTACACCTTC. Its translation is CASRESLLKDGYTF.

The gene calls are TRBV18 and TRBJ2-7; perhaps TRBD2 as D (5 bases). CDR1 is KGHSH, CDR2 LQKENI, per germline. The CDR3 has 14 amino acids. V lost 1 base and J lost 0, with 7 bases in between. DNA of the CDR3: TGTGCCAGCTCACCACAGAGGGACTCCTACGAGCAGTACTTC. It translates to CASSPQRDSYEQYF. Complete variable domain (other parts from reference TRBV18 and TRBJ2-7): NAGVMQNPRHLVRRRGQEARLRCSPMKGHSHVYWYRQLPEEGLKFMVYLQKENIIDESGMPKERFSAEFPKEGPSILRIQQVVRGDSAAYFCASSPQRDSYEQYFGPGTRLTVT.

J is TRBJ1-2 and V is TRBV6-6; 8 bases are a match to TRBD1. The V gene's germline CDR1 is MNHNY and CDR2 SVGAGI (reference sequence). The CDR3 is made up of 14 amino acids. After removal of 0 bases from V and 7 bases from J, the junction contained 4 bases not matched to a gene. The CDR3 loop reads CASSYSNRGIGYTF. The CDR3 DNA follows: TGTGCCAGCAGTTACTCGAACAGGGGGATTGGCTACACCTTC.

This clone was recorded only once. The rearrangement links TRBV9 to TRBJ2-1; 11 bases line up with TRBD2. V lost 3 bases, J lost 4 bases, and 3 bases stayed unmatched. The CDR3 loop spans 15 amino acids. Germline loops: CDR1 SGDLS, CDR2 YYNGEE. The CDR3 bases are TGTGCCAGCAGCGCTCTAGCGGGGGGATACAATGAGCAGTTCTTC. This sequence encodes CASSALAGGYNEQFF.

This chain joins TRBV4-3 and TRBJ1-6, with a weak D call TRBD1 (5 bases). V lost 1 base and J lost 0, with 19 bases in between. The CDR3 has 20 amino acids. The germline V gene encodes CDR1 LGHNA and CDR2 YSLEER. CDR3 amino acids: CASSQVWAREDHSYNSPLHF. Here the CDR3 DNA reads TGCGCCAGCAGCCAAGTGTGGGCCAGGGAAGATCACTCCTATAATTCACCCCTCCACTTT.

This chain connects TRBV7-2 to TRBJ2-1, with 11 bases fitting TRBD2. This CDR3 is 14 amino acids long. V shed 5 bases, J shed 9 bases, and the junction held 6 bases outside the gene matches. From germline, CDR1 is SGHTA and CDR2 FQGNSA. CDR3 nucleotides: TGTGCCAGCAGCGACCGACTAGCGGGGACTGAGCAGTTCTTC. Residues: CASSDRLAGTEQFF.

V and J are TRBV7-8 and TRBJ2-3; 8 bases line up with TRBD2. Trimming at V came to 5 bases and at J to 1 base, leaving 11 bases not matched to a gene. Germline CDR1 and CDR2: SGHVS and FQNEAQ. The CDR3 spans 17 residues. In DNA, the CDR3 is TGTGCCAGCAGCCCAGAGTCTAGCGGGCCCGGCACAGATACGCAGTATTTT. It codes for CASSPESSGPGTDTQYF. Supplemented by reference TRBV7-8 and TRBJ2-3, the full variable domain reads GAGVSQSPRYKVAKRGQDVALRCDPISGHVSLFWYQQALGQGPEFLTYFQNEAQLDKSGLPSDRFFAERPEGSVSTLKIQRTQQEDSAVYLCASSPESSGPGTDTQYFGPGTRLTVL.

V usage is TRBV5-1 and J usage is TRBJ2-4; TRBD2 is a possible D gene (5 bases). The germline V gene encodes CDR1 SGHRS and CDR2 YFSETQ. The CDR3 runs 11 residues. V lost 5 bases and J lost 6, with 6 bases in between. The DNA of the CDR3 is TGCGCCAGCAGTCTAGCAAACATTCAGTACTTC. Translating gives CASSLANIQYF.

This chain links TRBV5-4 with TRBJ2-5, with 8 bases lining up with TRBD2. The CDR3 length is 13 residues. Trimming took 4 bases from V and 5 from J; bases not matched to a gene: 4. The germline V gene encodes CDR1 SGHNT and CDR2 YYREEE (reference sequence). CDR3 amino acids: CASSPGGPETQYF. The CDR3 bases are TGTGCCAGCAGCCCGGGGGGGCCGGAGACCCAGTACTTC.

Comment on this clone: The junction differs from germline at one of its ends, possibly a read error. The chain couples TRBV7-7 to TRBJ1-1; D call uncertain. Germline V gene sequence: CDR1 SSHAT, CDR2 FNYEAQ (reference sequence). This CDR3 contains 13 residues. As DNA, the CDR3 is TGTGCTAGCAGCTTAGGAGAGAACACTGAAGCTTTCTTT. It is translated as CASSLGENTEAFF.

The chain employs TRBV7-2 and TRBJ1-3, with D perhaps TRBD1 (5 bases). The ends were cut back, 4 bases at V and 3 bases at J, with 10 bases in the middle. The CDR3 has 14 residues. Per germline, CDR1 SGHTA and CDR2 FQGNSA. Here the CDR3 reads CASSSGFRGNTIYF. The DNA for the CDR3 is TGTGCCAGCAGCTCAGGGTTCCGTGGAAACACCATATATTTT.

CDR3 region: CASSLRAGGGTDTQYF. CDR3 nucleotide sequence: TGTGCCAGCAGCTTGAGGGCGGGGGGCGGCACAGATACGCAGTATTTT. The chain combines TRBV5-6 with TRBJ2-3; 8 positions agree with TRBD2. V trimming: 1 base; J trimming: 1 base; junction bases outside the gene matches: 5. The germline CDR1 and CDR2 sequences are SGHDT and YYEEEE. CDR3 length equals 16 residues.

The chain has TRBV28 and TRBJ2-6; 9 bases are a match to TRBD1. The CDR3 consists of 19 residues. J lost 4 bases, V lost 6 bases, and 16 bases had no gene match. From germline, CDR1 is MDHEN and CDR2 SYDVKM. CDR3 region: CASSSGGTGHPSGANVLTF. The CDR3 nucleotides read TGTGCCAGCAGCAGCGGAGGGACAGGGCACCCATCCGGGGCCAACGTCCTGACTTTC.

This chain links TRBV9 with TRBJ2-2; possibly TRBD1 for D (6 bases). CDR3 length equals 17 residues. Germline CDR1 and CDR2: SGDLS and YYNGEE. Trimming cost V 0 bases and J 0 bases, with 12 bases left between them. CDR3 loop: CASSVARQGTNTGELFF. Here the CDR3 DNA reads TGTGCCAGCAGCGTAGCCCGTCAGGGGACGAACACCGGGGAGCTGTTTTTT.

V usage is TRBV6-5 and J usage is TRBJ2-7; D is unresolved. Deletions cut 2 bases from V and 3 bases from J, with 14 bases between. This CDR3 region has 15 residues. CDR1 MNHEY and CDR2 SVGAGI come from the germline V gene. The CDR3 region is CASSYEAGFFYEQYF. In DNA form, the CDR3 reads TGTGCCAGCAGTTACGAGGCTGGGTTTTTCTACGAGCAGTACTTC.

The genes are TRBV7-3 and TRBJ2-3; tentatively, D is TRBD2 (7 bases). Germline V gene sequence: CDR1 SGHTA, CDR2 FQGTGA. Trimming removed 4 bases at V and 4 bases at J, with 12 bases between. CDR3 length: 14 amino acids. The DNA of the CDR3 is TGTGCCAGCAGCTCGGGGGGCAGGCCAGATACGCAGTATTTT. Protein: CASSSGGRPDTQYF. Combining the CDR3 with reference TRBV7-3 and TRBJ2-3 gives the whole variable domain GAGVSQTPSNKVTEKGKYVELRCDPISGHTALYWYRQSLGQGPEFLIYFQGTGAADDSGLPNDRFFAVRPEGSVSTLKIQRTERGDSAVYLCASSSGGRPDTQYFGPGTRLTVL.